This T cell receptor beta chain came from a study of blood T cells in healthy people across ages. Findings and limits, study-wide: Per-million-T-cell TCR beta diversity fell roughly linearly with age.

The V gene's germline CDR1 is LGHDT and CDR2 YNNKEL (reference sequence). This CDR3 is 14 amino acids long. Trimming removed 8 bases from V and 2 bases from J; junction bases left unmatched: 4. Together with a sample-barcoded 5' primer, a J-beta primer mix was included in a second PCR lasting about 6 to 12 cycles. Through a template-switch adaptor with 12 random nucleotides, each cDNA molecule received a tag. A single record per CDR3 protein comes from TCRdb applying MiXCR to the 5' RACE reads. The sample has more than 1,000,000 distinct CDR3 sequences, roughly 24% seen once. Of note for this clonotype: What it binds is unknown.

These sequences were also reported in another study, on T cells of mothers and their children. That investigation notes: For unrelated pairs as for related ones, thymic selection shapes TCR recombination output similarly. The authors identified no persistent microchimeric T cell clones.

J is TRBJ2-5 and V is TRBV3-1; TRBD2 matches 11 bases. The sequenced sample consisted of blood. The origin of this receptor is a girl aged 2-15 years in good health. Here the CDR3 DNA reads TGTGCCAGCGGTAGCGGGGGGGATCAAGAGACCCAGTACTTC. As protein: CASGSGGDQETQYF.